A selection of T cell receptor beta chains follows, all from one sample in a study of response to subunit inactivated influenza vaccine. TCRdb itself ran the RT-PCR reads through MiXCR, one entry per CDR3 protein. The profile shows some 800,000 distinct CDR3 sequences, 20% to 25% of them singletons. The sample consisted of PBMCs from blood, taken roughly 5 days after vaccination. Receptors were obtained from a man aged 50 or older who received an inactivated influenza vaccine. CDR3s leave out the opening cysteine and the closing phenylalanine or tryptophan. Each record gives: clone size, J gene, V gene, CDR3 protein. Part of the rows lack a size; the others show once, few, many or a class for expanded clones.

clone_size: many; j_call: TRBJ2-7; v_call: TRBV27; cdr3_aa: ASRTATGTGYYEQY
clone_size: .; j_call: TRBJ2-7; v_call: TRBV30; cdr3_aa: AWSVTAEYEQY
clone_size: few; j_call: TRBJ2-1; v_call: TRBV20-1; cdr3_aa: SAAGLLNINEQF
clone_size: few; j_call: TRBJ1-1; v_call: TRBV4-2; cdr3_aa: ASSQAGEGVVAF
clone_size: .; j_call: TRBJ2-2; v_call: TRBV12-3/TRBV12-4; cdr3_aa: ASNGGRGTGELF
clone_size: .; j_call: TRBJ2-7; v_call: TRBV20-1; cdr3_aa: SARNPRGAYEQY
clone_size: .; j_call: TRBJ2-1; v_call: TRBV4-1; cdr3_aa: ASSQDFVGLAGGLFNEQF
clone_size: .; j_call: TRBJ2-1; v_call: TRBV20-1; cdr3_aa: SAGKAYNEQF
clone_size: .; j_call: TRBJ2-1; v_call: TRBV10-3; cdr3_aa: AISPSAGEAYNEQF
clone_size: few; j_call: TRBJ2-7; v_call: TRBV9; cdr3_aa: ASSVSFGGTYEQY
clone_size: few; j_call: TRBJ1-4; v_call: TRBV29-1; cdr3_aa: SVGGIRNEKLF
clone_size: few; j_call: TRBJ1-1; v_call: TRBV20-1; cdr3_aa: SATVQGRVTEAF
clone_size: .; j_call: TRBJ2-1; v_call: TRBV20-1; cdr3_aa: SASYRKGAYNEQF
clone_size: few; j_call: TRBJ1-6; v_call: TRBV6-5; cdr3_aa: ASNWEPGLRNSPLH
clone_size: few; j_call: TRBJ2-1; v_call: TRBV20-1; cdr3_aa: SARSPSGREQF
clone_size: .; j_call: TRBJ2-3; v_call: TRBV7-3; cdr3_aa: ASSLSRRPSTDTQY
clone_size: .; j_call: TRBJ1-5; v_call: TRBV20-1; cdr3_aa: SARDGLLQPQH
clone_size: .; j_call: TRBJ2-1; v_call: TRBV12-3/TRBV12-4; cdr3_aa: ASSNPTGPRGKF
clone_size: .; j_call: TRBJ2-1; v_call: TRBV6-5; cdr3_aa: ASSYSTSGRGDDEQF
clone_size: .; j_call: TRBJ2-7; v_call: TRBV15; cdr3_aa: ATSWGTEGLSEQY
clone_size: few; j_call: TRBJ2-2; v_call: TRBV19; cdr3_aa: ASRPGSNTGELF
clone_size: many; j_call: TRBJ1-5; v_call: TRBV2; cdr3_aa: ASRRQLFNQPQH
clone_size: few; j_call: TRBJ2-7; v_call: TRBV5-1; cdr3_aa: ASSLGVGSGVEEQY
clone_size: .; j_call: TRBJ2-5; v_call: TRBV5-1; cdr3_aa: ASSTANQETQY
clone_size: .; j_call: TRBJ2-7; v_call: TRBV12-3/TRBV12-4; cdr3_aa: ASSLIGEQY
clone_size: .; j_call: TRBJ2-7; v_call: TRBV7-6; cdr3_aa: ASSLGQQYEQY